This TCR beta chain was observed in a study of blood T cell repertoires in COVID-19. Here immunoSEQ multiplex PCR was the method, and the copy in TCRdb shows in-frame clones only, minus some. Of approximately 220,000 clones listed, nearly 90% were seen once; the top ten hold 3.5% to 4%. This CDR3 is built from 13 residues. Germline CDR1 is MNHEY and CDR2 is SVGAGI. Trimming cost V 3 bases and J 12 bases; bases outside gene matches: 4. Residents of 20 to 25 US areas, aged about 18 to 89 years, made up the participants. The V and J genes are TRBV6-5 and TRBJ1-6, with TRBD1 matching over 8 bases. Sequencing used PBMCs or T cells enriched from blood (not recorded which). This sequence was found in a woman younger than 45 with acute COVID-19. Here the CDR3 DNA reads TGTGCCAGCAGTTATGGTGACAGGGGACCCCTCCACTTT. Translating gives CASSYGDRGPLHF.